These 17 T cell receptor beta chains were sequenced from one sample in a study of patients and donors after allogeneic stem cell transplantation. TCRdb analysed the RT-PCR reads with MiXCR anew, one entry per CDR3 protein. The sample has about a million distinct CDR3 sequences, about 20% seen once. The sample consisted of blood, either unsorted or a sorted T cell fraction (not recorded which). The receptors were sampled from a human donor who was either an allogeneic HSCT recipient or a stem cell or donor lymphocyte infusion donor (not recorded which). It is not recorded whose cells these are; they may come from a transplant donor.

This sequence joins TRBV11-1 and TRBJ2-5; TRBD2 agrees at 7 bases. The CDR3 runs 13 residues. Unmatched junction bases numbered 0, after V lost 5 bases and J lost 0 bases. Germline CDR1 reads SGHAT; CDR2 reads FQDESV (reference sequence). The DNA of the CDR3 is TGTGCCAGCAGCCGGGGGGACCAAGAGACCCAGTACTTC. It codes for CASSRGDQETQYF.

The chain joins TRBV7-6 to TRBJ1-2; D gene ambiguous. CDR1 and CDR2 from the germline V gene are SGHVS and FNYEAQ. The V gene lost 5 bases and the J gene lost 7 bases, with 14 bases spanning the gap. This CDR3 has 13 amino acids. The CDR3 DNA reads as TGTGCCAGCAGCCCGAAACTAGGGTTTGGCTACACCTTC. Residues: CASSPKLGFGYTF.

V is TRBV27 and J is TRBJ2-2; 10 nucleotides line up with TRBD2. Germline V CDR1 and CDR2: MNHEY, SMNVEV (reference sequence). The V segment lost 5 bases and the J segment 2 bases; nucleotides outside the gene matches: 5. The CDR3 covers 16 residues. CDR3 loop: CASSTSGKLNTGELFF. Here the CDR3 DNA reads TGTGCCAGCAGTACTAGCGGGAAGCTTAACACCGGGGAGCTGTTTTTT.

This clonotype occurred a few times. V gene TRBV12-3 or TRBV12-4 combines with J gene TRBJ1-3; D is undetermined. The CDR3 is 12 amino acids. Trimming stripped 6 bases from V and 2 bases from J, with 5 bases between. CDR3 protein: CASRRAGNTIYF. Written as DNA, the CDR3 is TGTGCCAGCAGGAGGGCTGGAAACACCATATATTTT.

The CDR3 DNA sequence: TGTGCCAGCAGTGAAGGTCGCAGGGCGGTTTCACCCCTCCACTTT. Protein product: CASSEGRRAVSPLHF. The chain joins TRBV2 to TRBJ1-6; tentative D call: TRBD1 (5 bases). Per the germline V gene, CDR1 is SNHLY and CDR2 is FYNNEI. The ends were cut back, 1 base at V and 9 bases at J, with 13 bases in the middle. The CDR3 sequence is 15 residues long.

The chain joins TRBV5-1 to TRBJ1-4; D is unresolved. Germline CDR1 and CDR2: SGHRS and YFSETQ. The CDR3 runs to 13 residues. The V end lost 1 base, the J end lost 8 bases, and 9 bases lay between the germline ends. The CDR3 nucleotides are TGCGCCAGCAGCTTGAATGAAGGCGAAAAACTGTTTTTT. Its protein is CASSLNEGEKLFF.

This clonotype was picked up many times. V and J are TRBV7-3 and TRBJ1-5; D unresolved. The germline gives CDR1 SGHTA, CDR2 FQGTGA. With 1 base removed from V and 0 bases from J, the gap between germline ends came to 4 bases. The length of the CDR3 is 14 residues. The CDR3 here is CASSLSPSNQPQHF. In DNA form, the CDR3 reads TGTGCCAGCAGCTTAAGTCCTAGCAATCAGCCCCAGCATTTT.

This clonotype has at least ten counts. The genes are TRBV6-2 or TRBV6-3 and TRBJ2-1; tentative D call: TRBD1 (5 bases). This CDR3 region has 13 residues. In germline, CDR1 is MNHEY, CDR2 SVGEGT. Trimming took 1 base from V and 6 from J, leaving 7 bases between them. This CDR3 reads CASSYFRGNEQFF. The CDR3 DNA is TGTGCCAGCAGTTACTTTAGGGGCAATGAGCAGTTCTTC.

This clonotype showed up just a few times. The V and J genes are TRBV3-1 and TRBJ2-1, with 13 nucleotides matching TRBD2. With 3 bases clipped from V and 9 bases from J, the junction kept 2 bases outside the gene matches. The CDR3 has 14 amino acids. Germline-derived CDR1 and CDR2 are LGHDT and YNNKEL (reference sequence). CDR3 loop: CASSHGLAGVEQFF. CDR3 coding DNA: TGTGCCAGCAGCCATGGACTAGCGGGAGTTGAGCAGTTCTTC.

This clonotype was picked up a small number of times. This sequence joins TRBV28 and TRBJ2-1; the D gene is possibly TRBD2 (6 bases). Germline V gene lookup returns CDR1 MDHEN and CDR2 SYDVKM. The CDR3 runs 16 residues. V was pared by 5 bases and J by 7 bases, with 21 bases between. The CDR3 sequence is CASSLPLGEVRNEQFF. DNA for the CDR3: TGTGCCAGCAGTCTCCCCCTGGGGGAGGTACGAAATGAGCAGTTCTTC.

This clonotype was found many times. The rearrangement links TRBV9 to TRBJ2-1; 14 nucleotides match TRBD2. This CDR3 comprises 16 residues. The germline V gene has CDR1 SGDLS and CDR2 YYNGEE. After removal of 4 bases from V and 6 bases from J, the junction contained 6 bases not matched to a gene. The CDR3 coding sequence is TGTGCCAGCAGCAGACGACTAGCGGGGGGGCGCAATGAGCAGTTCTTC. Encoded protein: CASSRRLAGGRNEQFF.

This clonotype was counted many times. V and J are TRBV4-2 and TRBJ2-1; D is unclear. Between the trimmed V and J ends, which lost 2 bases and 4 bases, there was a span of 6 bases. CDR1 and CDR2 (germline): LGHNA, YNFKEQ. CDR3 length: 13 residues. The CDR3 loop is CASSQSAYNEQFF. As DNA, the CDR3 is TGTGCCAGCAGCCAATCCGCGTACAATGAGCAGTTCTTC.

V usage is TRBV12-3 or TRBV12-4 and J usage is TRBJ2-1; TRBD2 might be the D (6 bases). The CDR3 is 16 amino acids. V gave up 2 bases and J gave up 0 bases, with 11 bases separating them. The CDR3 loop reads CASSLKAGTSYNEQFF. The CDR3, as DNA: TGTGCCAGCAGTTTAAAAGCGGGTACCTCCTACAATGAGCAGTTCTTC.

This clonotype was recorded many times. This chain connects TRBV12-3 or TRBV12-4 to TRBJ2-7, with D perhaps matching TRBD1 (6 bases). The CDR3 contains 14 residues. Trimming stripped 7 bases from V and 3 bases from J, with 16 bases between. DNA of the CDR3: TGTGCCAGCACATCCCAGGGGACGAACTACGAGCAGTACTTC. The encoded protein is CASTSQGTNYEQYF.

The J gene is TRBJ1-2, the V gene TRBV5-1; D might be TRBD1 (6 bases). V lost 0 bases, J lost 2 bases, and 11 bases lay in between. CDR1 and CDR2 (germline): SGHRS, YFSETQ. This CDR3 has 15 amino acids. DNA of the CDR3: TGCGCCAGCAGCTTGGAACAAGGGGGAAACTATGGCTACACCTTC. Its translation is CASSLEQGGNYGYTF.

This clonotype has just a few counts. The rearrangement joins TRBV27 to TRBJ2-1, with D unresolved. Trimming shortened V by 1 base and J by 8 bases, and 9 bases separated the two germline ends. Germline values: CDR1 MNHEY, CDR2 SMNVEV (reference sequence). This CDR3 has 13 residues. CDR3 loop: CASSLLRSYEQFF. The CDR3 coding sequence is TGTGCCAGCAGTTTATTAAGGAGCTATGAGCAGTTCTTC.

This clonotype has just a few counts. The chain employs TRBV11-2 and TRBJ2-3; 15 bases map to TRBD2. CDR1 is SGHAT, CDR2 FQNNGV, per germline. Trimming at V came to 5 bases and at J to 2 bases, leaving 8 bases not matched to a gene. The CDR3 sequence is 18 residues long. The CDR3 DNA reads as TGTGCCAGCAGCAAAGGGACTAGCGGGGGGCTCCTCACAGATACGCAGTATTTT. It specifies CASSKGTSGGLLTDTQYF.